The TCR beta chain described here comes from a study of T cells in Graves' hyperthyroidism and ophthalmopathy. About the research overall: Peripheral blood was taken when the disease was first diagnosed, before any treatment began.

This clonotype was found many times. CDR3 size: 12 residues. Losses at the gene ends were 6 bases for V and 5 bases for J; bases not matched to a gene: 6. Germline lookup yields CDR1 SQVTM and CDR2 ANQGSEA. Amplification of TCR beta CDR3 regions was performed using RNA transcripts as template. First-round RT-PCR with HTBI primers amplified the TCR CDR3 region. MiXCR, run by TCRdb on the multiplex PCR reads, gives a single entry per CDR3 protein. The sample lists 700,000 or so distinct CDR3 sequences; roughly 15% were seen once. Subjects with ophthalmopathy showed a Clinical Activity Score no lower than 3, a NOSPECS grade no lower than 4, and a duration shorter than 3 months. Diagnosing involved the use of clinical symptoms, serum thyroxine and TRAb, thyroid ultrasound and orbital computed tomography. The source of the PBMCs was 8 to 10 ml of fresh peripheral blood.

This chain connects TRBV29-1 to TRBJ1-2; 7 nucleotides match TRBD1. Sequenced: blood. This sequence originates from a woman aged 50 to 60 with Graves' ophthalmopathy. This CDR3 is CSVQQGTYGYTF. CDR3 DNA: TGCAGCGTACAACAGGGGACTTATGGCTACACCTTC.